The next 25 T cell receptor beta chains were all read from a single sample in a study of shared clonotypes between healthy human individuals. Clones were sequenced by immunoSEQ multiplex PCR, and TCRdb holds only the in-frame ones, with some missing. This sample has fewer than 600,000 clones, with less than 85% found just once. The source material was PBMCs. Receptors were obtained from a woman aged 40 to 50 in good health. Some clones in this sample may be carry-over from other donors' samples.

The chain couples TRBV19 to TRBJ2-7; 7 bases are shared with TRBD2. The V gene end was trimmed by 3 bases and the J gene end by 6 bases; junction bases not matched to a gene: 5. The V gene's germline CDR1 is LNHDA and CDR2 SQIVND (reference sequence). The CDR3 is 13 residues long. CDR3 sequence reads: CASSIQRDTEQYF. CDR3 nucleotide sequence: TGTGCCAGTAGTATCCAGCGGGATACCGAGCAGTACTTC.

V is TRBV7-2 and J is TRBJ2-6; the match to TRBD2 covers 7 bases. The germline V gene encodes CDR1 SGHTA and CDR2 FQGNSA. CDR3 length equals 17 residues. V lost 5 bases to trimming and J lost 0 bases; unmatched junction nucleotides: 7. Here the CDR3 DNA reads TGTGCCAGCAGCCCCGGACTAGGAAGCTCTGGGGCCAACGTCCTGACTTTC. Translated: CASSPGLGSSGANVLTF.

The chain carries TRBV7-3 and TRBJ2-3; D not resolved. V lost 2 bases, J lost 1 base, and 10 bases lay in between. Germline values: CDR1 SGHTA, CDR2 FQGTGA. The length of the CDR3 is 15 residues. This CDR3 is CASSLFRSGTDTQYF. The CDR3 region has the DNA TGTGCCAGCAGCTTATTCCGGTCTGGCACAGATACGCAGTATTTT.

The CDR3 bases are TGTGCCAGCAGCTTAACGGGGGCCTTCTACGAGCAGTACTTC. As protein: CASSLTGAFYEQYF. The genes are TRBV7-8 and TRBJ2-7, with D perhaps assigned TRBD1 or TRBD2 (6 bases each). V was trimmed by 2 bases and J by 3 bases, leaving 11 bases between them. Germline CDR1 and CDR2: SGHVS and FQNEAQ. This CDR3 comprises 14 residues. The whole variable domain, remainder taken from reference TRBV7-8 and TRBJ2-7, is GAGVSQSPRYKVAKRGQDVALRCDPISGHVSLFWYQQALGQGPEFLTYFQNEAQLDKSGLPSDRFFAERPEGSVSTLKIQRTQQEDSAVYLCASSLTGAFYEQYFGPGTRLTVT.

The chain combines TRBV9 with TRBJ2-2; 8 positions match TRBD2. Germline assignment: CDR1 SGDLS and CDR2 YYNGEE. The trim removed 4 bases at V and 6 bases at J, leaving 5 bases unmatched. This CDR3 region has 14 residues. CDR3 sequence reads: CASSSGGSSGELFF. DNA of the CDR3: TGTGCCAGCAGCTCGGGAGGGTCATCCGGGGAGCTGTTTTTT.

V gene TRBV4-2 combines with J gene TRBJ2-1, with TRBD2 identical over 7 bases. With V trimmed by 0 bases and J by 8 bases, 7 bases remained unmatched. The CDR3 consists of 15 residues. Germline V gene lookup returns CDR1 LGHNA and CDR2 YNFKEQ. This chain's CDR3 is CASSQDLAGGDEQFF. The CDR3 DNA follows: TGTGCCAGCAGCCAAGATTTAGCGGGTGGCGATGAGCAGTTCTTC.

The CDR3 DNA reads as TGTGCCAGCAGCCCTTGGACTAGCGTTGGGAACACCGGGGAGCTGTTTTTT. Its protein is CASSPWTSVGNTGELFF. The chain has TRBV7-9 and TRBJ2-2; 9 nucleotides match TRBD2. The V and J ends lost 5 bases and 1 base, in that order; junction bases with no gene match: 8. The CDR3 sequence is 17 residues long. Germline V gene sequence: CDR1 SEHNR, CDR2 FQNEAQ (reference sequence).

The rearrangement uses TRBV21-1 and TRBJ2-7; TRBD1, the D gene given by the table, was not confirmed from the DNA. TRBV21-1 is a pseudogene segment. The CDR3 loop spans 16 amino acids. The CDR3 region is CASSKGCRGDPYEQYF. The CDR3 DNA reads as TGTGCCAGCAGCAAAGGGTGCAGGGGGGACCCCTACGAGCAGTACTTC.

This chain links TRBV29-1 with TRBJ2-5; 11 nucleotides agree with TRBD2. The J call is uncertain, as TRBJ2-7 better fits the DNA end. Germline-derived CDR1 and CDR2 are SQVTM and ANQGSEA. The CDR3 runs 16 residues. The CDR3 spells CSVEASGRLRRYEQYF. The CDR3 DNA sequence: TGCAGCGTTGAAGCTAGCGGGAGGTTGAGACGCTACGAGCAGTACTTC.

This clone was counted between two and nine times. The chain is built from TRBV25-1 and TRBJ2-1; no firm D call. V shed 6 bases and J shed 2 bases, with 5 bases lying between them. This CDR3 has 12 residues. CDR1 and CDR2 from the germline V gene are MGHDK and SYGVNS. The CDR3 nucleotides read TGTGCCAGCAGGGACCCCTACAATGAGCAGTTCTTC. Protein: CASRDPYNEQFF.

This chain uses TRBV30 with TRBJ2-7; D uncertain. V was shortened by 2 bases and J by 1 base, with 3 bases between the two germline ends. Germline CDR1 reads GTSNPN; CDR2 reads SVGIG (reference sequence). The CDR3 length is 11 residues. The CDR3 reads CAWSNSYEQYF. DNA of the CDR3: TGTGCCTGGAGTAATTCCTACGAGCAGTACTTC. Full variable domain (missing parts from reference TRBV30 and TRBJ2-7): SQTIHQWPATLVQPVGSPLSLECTVEGTSNPNLYWYRQAAGRGLQLLFYSVGIGQISSEVPQNLSASRPQDRQFILSSKKLLLSDSGFYLCAWSNSYEQYFGPGTRLTVT.

This rearrangement joins TRBV2 to TRBJ1-1; D not certain. The CDR3 loop spans 15 amino acids. Trimming took off 5 bases at V and 5 bases at J, with 18 bases between the two ends. CDR1 SNHLY and CDR2 FYNNEI come from the germline V gene. DNA of the CDR3: TGTGCCAGCAGTAAAGAGAGGGATTTGGGGACTGAAGCTTTCTTT. This codes for CASSKERDLGTEAFF.

The genes are TRBV6-5 and TRBJ1-1, with D hard to call. Trimming pared 5 bases from V and 11 bases from J, leaving 18 bases between. The germline CDR1 and CDR2 sequences are MNHEY and SVGAGI. The CDR3 has 13 residues. The CDR3, as DNA: TGTGCCAGCAGTGGGCCGGGCGTTCGGAGGGCTTTCTTT. This codes for CASSGPGVRRAFF.

CDR3 region: CASSHRDDSYEQYF. The CDR3 DNA is TGCGCCAGCAGCCATCGGGACGACTCCTACGAGCAGTACTTC. The rearrangement links TRBV5-1 to TRBJ2-7; possibly TRBD1 or TRBD2 for D (5 bases each). V dropped 4 bases and J dropped 0 bases, with 11 bases sitting between them. This CDR3 contains 14 residues. Germline V CDR1 and CDR2: SGHRS, YFSETQ.

J is TRBJ2-7 and V is TRBV2; the D gene is possibly TRBD1 (5 bases). This CDR3 has 14 residues. CDR1 SNHLY and CDR2 FYNNEI come from the germline V gene. Trimming stripped 7 bases from V and 0 bases from J, with 13 bases between. The CDR3 loop is CASKGQILSYEQYF. In DNA form, the CDR3 reads TGTGCCAGCAAGGGGCAGATCCTCTCCTACGAGCAGTACTTC.

The chain recombines TRBV21-1 with TRBJ1-1; TRBD1, the table's D call, was not compared with the DNA. TRBV21-1 is an annotated pseudogene. The CDR3 totals 17 residues. The CDR3 DNA reads TGTGCCAGCAGCAAAGCGGACACCGAACGCCCGAACACTGAAGCTTTCTTT. As protein: CASSKADTERPNTEAFF.

The chain recombines TRBV7-3 with TRBJ2-3; D might be TRBD1 (7 bases). The V end lost 5 bases, the J end lost 2 bases, and 11 bases lay between the germline ends. CDR1 is SGHTA, CDR2 FQGTGA, per germline. This CDR3 is 14 amino acids long. CDR3 in amino acids: CASSAGGNTDTQYF. CDR3 DNA: TGTGCCAGCAGCGCAGGGGGGAACACAGATACGCAGTATTTT.

The chain recombines TRBV7-8 with TRBJ2-7; 8 bases fit TRBD2. CDR1 is SGHVS and CDR2 is FQNEAQ in the germline V gene. Trimming at V came to 1 base and at J to 3 bases, leaving 5 bases not matched to a gene. The CDR3 spans 15 residues. CDR3: CASSLGMGLDYEQYF. CDR3 nucleotide sequence: TGTGCCAGCAGCTTAGGTATGGGACTAGACTACGAGCAGTACTTC. Complete variable domain (other parts from reference TRBV7-8 and TRBJ2-7): GAGVSQSPRYKVAKRGQDVALRCDPISGHVSLFWYQQALGQGPEFLTYFQNEAQLDKSGLPSDRFFAERPEGSVSTLKIQRTQQEDSAVYLCASSLGMGLDYEQYFGPGTRLTVT.

With respect to this clone: The same CDR3 is also encoded by other DNA sequences in this sample. The chain carries TRBV6-6 and TRBJ1-1; D remains unclear. Germline V gene lookup returns CDR1 MNHNY and CDR2 SVGAGI (reference sequence). Trimming took off 2 bases at V and 4 bases at J, with 8 bases between the two ends. CDR3 length: 13 residues. CDR3 bases: TGTGCCAGCAGTTACAGAGGAGGCACTGAAGCTTTCTTT. It translates to CASSYRGGTEAFF.

The chain employs TRBV29-1 and TRBJ2-7; D possibly corresponds to TRBD1 (6 bases). Between the trimmed V and J ends, which lost 7 bases and 2 bases, there was a span of 12 bases. CDR1 and CDR2 (germline): SQVTM, ANQGSEA. The CDR3 extends over 12 amino acids. CDR3 region: CSAVDRTYEQYF. CDR3 coding DNA: TGCAGCGCTGTGGACAGAACCTACGAGCAGTACTTC.

About this clone itself: The same CDR3 also results from other DNA sequences found in this sample. The chain carries TRBV5-1 and TRBJ2-7; D not certain. Germline CDR1 is SGHRS and CDR2 is YFSETQ. V was pared by 0 bases and J by 4 bases, with 8 bases between. The CDR3 length is 13 residues. The DNA of the CDR3 is TGCGCCAGCAGCTTGGAGTACGGATACGAGCAGTACTTC. It encodes CASSLEYGYEQYF. Full variable domain (outside the CDR3, taken from reference TRBV5-1 and TRBJ2-7): KAGVTQTPRYLIKTRGQQVTLSCSPISGHRSVSWYQQTPGQGLQFLFEYFSETQRNKGNFPGRFSGRQFSNSRSEMNVSTLELGDSALYLCASSLEYGYEQYFGPGTRLTVT.

On this clone: This may be a read error, as it is one base from a much larger clone. The chain is built from TRBV7-3 and TRBJ2-2; D is possibly TRBD1 or TRBD2 (5 bases each). V shed 6 bases and J shed 4 bases, with 15 bases lying between them. The CDR3 contains 15 residues. Germline V gives CDR1 SGHTA, CDR2 FQGTGA. CDR3 sequence (DNA): TGTGCCAGCAGTACCGGGGCAGCTACCACCGGGGAGCTGTTTTTT. Amino acids: CASSTGAATTGELFF.

J is TRBJ2-4 and V is TRBV2, with D perhaps TRBD1 (6 bases). Trimming removed 2 bases from V and 15 bases from J, with 17 bases in between. Germline assignment: CDR1 SNHLY and CDR2 FYNNEI. The CDR3 runs to 13 residues. CDR3 DNA: TGTGCCAGCAGTGAAACCCTTCAGGGGCAAGGGTACTTC. It translates to CASSETLQGQGYF.

CDR3 bases: TGCGCCAGCAGCCAAGATGACTTAGGGGGACAGCCCCAGCATTTT. It translates to CASSQDDLGGQPQHF. The gene calls are TRBV4-3 and TRBJ1-5; D possibly corresponds to TRBD1 (6 bases). The V end was cut by 0 bases, the J end by 7 bases, with 13 bases between. Germline loops: CDR1 LGHNA, CDR2 YSLEER. This CDR3 contains 15 residues.

CDR3 sequence: CASSVGVSIGAVSYEQYF. The CDR3 DNA sequence: TGTGCCAGCAGCGTAGGGGTCAGTATCGGGGCAGTCTCCTACGAGCAGTACTTC. The chain links TRBV9 to TRBJ2-7, with D perhaps TRBD1 or TRBD2 (5 bases each). Germline V gene lookup returns CDR1 SGDLS and CDR2 YYNGEE. The V gene lost 0 bases and the J gene lost 0 bases, with 19 bases spanning the gap. The length of the CDR3 is 18 residues.